Presented here are 9 T cell receptor beta chains from one specimen sequenced in a study of early T cells in non-severe SARS-CoV-2 infection. TCRdb processed the 5' RACE reads anew with MiXCR; each CDR3 protein has one entry. The repertoire holds around 78,000 distinct CDR3 sequences, around a tenth seen once, with roughly 7.5% in the top ten. Here the sequenced sample was whole blood, taken at baseline. The receptors stem from an adult who was a healthcare worker with PCR-confirmed SARS-CoV-2 infection or an uninfected control (not recorded which).

This clonotype was found a few times. The rearrangement joins TRBV2 to TRBJ1-4; TRBD1 is a possible D gene (6 bases). V shed 0 bases and J shed 0 bases, with 11 bases lying between them. This CDR3 comprises 17 residues. Germline loops: CDR1 SNHLY, CDR2 FYNNEI. The CDR3, as DNA: TGTGCCAGCAGTGAAGCATGGGGGGGCACAACTAATGAAAAACTGTTTTTT. Translation: CASSEAWGGTTNEKLFF.

The table lists this clonotype with a few counts. CDR3 sequence (DNA): TGCAGTGCTAGGACAGGGATCGGTTACGAGCAGTACTTC. Translated, it gives CSARTGIGYEQYF. The J gene is TRBJ2-7, the V gene TRBV20-1; 7 bases match TRBD1. The germline gives CDR1 DFQATT, CDR2 SNEGSKA (reference sequence). The CDR3 is 13 amino acids. Trimming took 3 bases from V and 4 from J; bases not matched to a gene: 6.

The chain has TRBV5-1 and TRBJ2-3; TRBD2 matches at 8 bases. The CDR3 spans 16 residues. J gave up 0 bases and V 4 bases, and 7 bases lay outside the gene matches. Germline V gene sequence: CDR1 SGHRS, CDR2 YFSETQ. Written as DNA, the CDR3 is TGCGCCAGCAGCATGAAGTTAGCGGGGAGCACAGATACGCAGTATTTT. Protein sequence: CASSMKLAGSTDTQYF.

This clonotype showed up just a few times. The rearrangement links TRBV7-6 to TRBJ2-7; possible D gene TRBD2, 6 bases. Trimming took off 3 bases at V and 4 bases at J, with 13 bases between the two ends. This CDR3 comprises 14 residues. Germline V gives CDR1 SGHVS, CDR2 FNYEAQ. The CDR3 sequence is CASSFGEEDYEQYF. DNA of the CDR3: TGTGCCAGCAGCTTTGGGGAGGAGGATTACGAGCAGTACTTC.

CDR3 DNA: TGCAGTGCTAGAGAGCCGACAGGGAACACCGGGGAGCTGTTTTTT. Translating gives CSAREPTGNTGELFF. The gene calls are TRBV20-1 and TRBJ2-2, with a weak D call TRBD1 (6 bases). The V end was cut by 0 bases, the J end by 1 base, with 9 bases between. CDR1 is DFQATT, CDR2 SNEGSKA, per germline (reference sequence). There are 15 residues in the CDR3.

The rearrangement links TRBV10-2 to TRBJ2-7, with 9 bases lining up with TRBD1. The CDR3 covers 14 residues. Germline-derived CDR1 and CDR2 are WSHSY and SAAADI. With 6 bases clipped from V and 3 bases from J, the junction kept 6 bases outside the gene matches. The CDR3: CASRTQGAGYEQYF. The CDR3 nucleotides are TGCGCCAGCAGGACACAGGGGGCCGGCTACGAGCAGTACTTC.

Many counts were recorded for this clonotype. This chain connects TRBV7-9 to TRBJ1-1, with 7 bases matching TRBD1. CDR1 is SEHNR, CDR2 FQNEAQ, per germline (reference sequence). This CDR3 region has 15 residues. Trimming at V came to 5 bases and at J to 4 bases, leaving 10 bases not matched to a gene. CDR3 residues: CASSPRRQGSTEAFF. The CDR3 DNA is TGTGCCAGCAGCCCGCGACGACAGGGAAGCACTGAAGCTTTCTTT.

This clonotype was observed a few times. An end of the junction differs from the germline gene, which may be a read error. The rearrangement links TRBV13 to TRBJ2-7; 10 nucleotides align to TRBD1. CDR1 and CDR2 (germline): PRHDT, FYEKMQ (reference sequence). This CDR3 spans 14 amino acids. Here the CDR3 reads CANSQGQGFHEQYF. The CDR3 region has the DNA TGTGCCAACAGCCAGGGACAGGGGTTCCACGAGCAGTACTTC.

This clonotype has only a few counts. This chain's CDR3 is CASAPGRSSREQYF. The CDR3 DNA is TGTGCCAGCGCTCCGGGACGGAGTTCTAGGGAGCAGTACTTC. The chain uses TRBV7-9 and TRBJ2-7; D could derive from TRBD1 or TRBD2 (5 bases each). In germline, CDR1 is SEHNR, CDR2 FQNEAQ (reference sequence). Trimming removed 8 bases from V and 7 bases from J, with 21 bases in between. The CDR3 extends over 14 amino acids.